The clone carrying this T cell receptor (beta chain) was detected a few times. The sample comes from a study of tumor-infiltrating lymphocytes in primary liver carcinoma. Study overall: Each of the growths was stage T1-T3 N0M0, extending roughly 4.2 to 11 cm across.

Making TCR beta cDNA involved approximately 530 ng total RNA and a constant-region primer. Construction of TCR beta libraries relied on three successive nested multiplex PCR rounds employing slightly modified ARM-PCR. TCRdb fed the multiplex PCR reads into MiXCR, producing one record per CDR3 protein. The sample includes 100,000 or so distinct CDR3 sequences, around two thirds seen only once; the top ten take approximately 12%. Each 20-30 mg portion of unsorted bulk tissue served as the source for co-extraction of RNA and DNA. Surgical resection served as treatment for the primary liver carcinoma of these patients. This TCR derives from an older woman with primary liver carcinoma and hepatitis B virus infection. Sequences were obtained from liver tumor tissue from sampling region 2. The subset was: tumor region T2, inferior pole.

CDR3 sequence reads: CASSDIGLSSYEQYF. The CDR3 bases are TGTGCCAGCAGTGACATCGGACTTAGCTCCTACGAGCAGTACTTC. V gene TRBV28 combines with J gene TRBJ2-7; possible D gene TRBD2, 5 bases. Germline V CDR1 and CDR2: MDHEN, SYDVKM. The CDR3 loop spans 15 amino acids. V was shortened by 5 bases and J by 0 bases, with 14 bases between the two germline ends.